There are a few counts of the clone carrying this TCR beta chain. Its specificity is not known. This entry comes from a study of TIL therapy for anti-PD-1-resistant metastatic lung cancer. Whole-study results and caveats: The cohort had more treatment-naive, never-smoker and oncogene-addicted patients than typical.

Germline V gene lookup returns CDR1 MNHNY and CDR2 SVGAGI (reference sequence). This CDR3 is 14 amino acids long. V dropped 5 bases and J dropped 7; count of bases not matched to a gene: 4. The immunoSEQ assay was v3. Here immunoSEQ multiplex PCR was the method, and the copy in TCRdb shows in-frame clones only, minus some. The sample lists tens of thousands of clones, around 79% seen once, with about 2% in the top ten. The time point here: pre-treatment sample, taken before nivolumab and TIL therapy. This specimen consisted of blood, obtained at baseline. The rearrangement uses TRBV6-6 and TRBJ1-4, with TRBD1 matching 10 bases. The source of this sequence is a person aged 25 to 85 with non-small cell lung cancer. The CDR3 reads CASSLGQGGEKLFF. The CDR3 DNA reads TGTGCCAGCAGTCTTGGACAGGGGGGTGAAAAACTGTTTTTT.